The rows below give T cell receptor beta chains drawn from one sample of a study of cytomegalovirus exposure and HLA in healthy donors. Data came from immunoSEQ multiplex PCR; TCRdb stores just in-frame clones and leaves some out. The sample has approximately 140,000 clones; about 80% are singletons. Sequenced: PBMCs. The receptors were gathered from a boy younger than 10 in good health and CMV-seronegative. Each CDR3 is given with its conserved first and last residue.

J gene | V gene | CDR3 protein
TRBJ2-5 | TRBV5-8 | CASSPGSFQAGETQYF
TRBJ1-2 | TRBV25-1 | CASSDTDRKKYGYTF
TRBJ2-7 | TRBV6-5 | CASSPASGGPLEQYF
TRBJ1-1 | TRBV6-5 | CASSSRTEAFF
TRBJ1-1 | TRBV10-2 | CASSARGRDTEAFF
TRBJ2-1 | TRBV7-9 | CASSPGVEQFF
TRBJ1-3 | TRBV2 | CAGRPSGNTIYF
TRBJ2-3 | TRBV7-9 | CASSSQGDTDTQYF
TRBJ1-1 | TRBV25-1 | CASSEWGGTEAFF
TRBJ1-2 | TRBV6-5 | CASSLQGDYYGYTF
TRBJ2-3 | TRBV10-3 | CAISGRGAHTDTQYF
TRBJ1-1 | TRBV11-3 | CASSLGQGVTDTEAFF
TRBJ2-1 | TRBV7-9 | CASSLRTSGEEQFF
TRBJ1-1 | TRBV6-1 | CASSDRGNTEAFF
TRBJ1-1 | TRBV11-1 | CASSPLLNTEAFF
TRBJ1-2 | TRBV7-3 | CASSPQGGFDSGYTF
TRBJ1-5 | TRBV27 | CASSSSIWQPQHF
TRBJ1-5 | TRBV6-1 | CASSLDRDQPQHF
TRBJ2-5 | TRBV7-9 | CSSSSRLALQETQYF
TRBJ1-1 | TRBV19 | CASTPEGNTEAFF
TRBJ2-7 | TRBV9 | CASSPGTGPSYEQYF
TRBJ1-1 | TRBV2 | CASSFDRVGEAFF
TRBJ2-1 | TRBV5-1 | CASTKGDRPNNEQFF
TRBJ2-3 | TRBV7-9 | CASSLASGITDTQYF
TRBJ1-4 | TRBV7-2 | CASSVDRNEKLFF
TRBJ2-1 | TRBV29-1 | CSVRGSGSRNEQFF
TRBJ1-2 | TRBV6-5 | CASSYSRDNNYGYTF
TRBJ2-7 | TRBV6-5 | CASSRFQGTTYEQYF
TRBJ2-2 | TRBV6-5 | CASSYGGTGELFF
TRBJ2-1 | TRBV6-1 | CASGTVGYNEQFF
TRBJ2-1 | TRBV4-3 | CASSQVQVGVYNEQFF
TRBJ1-2 | TRBV6-6 | CASSYSTLYGYTF
TRBJ1-3 | TRBV30 | CAWSVPSGDTIYF
TRBJ2-5 | TRBV7-9 | CASSTRQTQETQYF
TRBJ1-1 | TRBV30 | CAWSVSADRANTEAFF
TRBJ1-1 | TRBV27 | CASSLHRLTEAFF
TRBJ2-5 | TRBV7-3 | CASSLTSGTRAETQYF
TRBJ2-3 | TRBV18 | CASSPPFGETSTDTQYF
TRBJ2-1 | TRBV9 | CASSTRGTVYNEQFF
TRBJ2-5 | TRBV7-9 | CASSSLTGPETQYF
TRBJ1-2 | TRBV4-1 | CASSLNTGQGYGYTF
TRBJ1-2 | TRBV5-5 | CASSLAGHGYTF
TRBJ2-7 | TRBV7-6 | CASSLLNLQQYF
TRBJ1-1 | TRBV28 | CASSFRPFGGLNTEAFF
TRBJ1-4 | TRBV6-5 | CASSYFRGSNEKLFF
TRBJ1-3 | TRBV6-6 | CASSRGQISGNTIYF
TRBJ2-3 | TRBV4-2 | CASSERTRGDTDTQYF
TRBJ1-2 | TRBV30 | CAWSLDRRGYGYTF
TRBJ2-7 | TRBV18 | CASHGTGGGNEQYF